This TCR beta chain was identified during a study of blood T cell repertoires in COVID-19. Study-wide background: Whether acute or convalescent, the COVID-19 samples came from the United States, Italy and Spain.

Original analysis: Estimation of nucleated cell counts relied on the amplification of reference gene primers. TCRdb's table, derived via immunoSEQ multiplex PCR, lists solely in-frame clones and lacks some. V, J and clone size derive from that table, while D and trimming were established from the DNA sequence. The top ten hold roughly 5% of the sample, which has about 170,000 clones, roughly 90% seen once. The sequencing input was peripheral blood. This TCR came from a man in his late teens or twenties with COVID-19, enrolled during active disease.

This CDR3 reads CAWKRADNEKLFF. The CDR3 nucleotides read TGTGCCTGGAAGAGGGCAGACAATGAAAAACTGTTTTTT. The chain recombines TRBV30 with TRBJ1-4; D call uncertain. With 4 bases removed from V and 5 bases from J, the gap between germline ends came to 11 bases. The V gene's germline CDR1 is GTSNPN and CDR2 SVGIG (reference sequence). CDR3 length equals 13 residues.